Each of the 29 T cell receptor beta chains below was sequenced from the same sample in a study of response to subunit inactivated influenza vaccine. TCRdb called the RT-PCR reads again in MiXCR, with one record for every CDR3 protein. Found here are approximately 500,000 distinct CDR3 sequences, around 15% of them singletons; the top ten hold 11%. The source was PBMCs from blood, collected less than 13 days after vaccination. Source of these receptors: a man aged 50-60 years who received an inactivated influenza vaccine.

Many counts were recorded for this clonotype. The chain carries TRBV6-5 and TRBJ2-3, with 7 bases aligning to TRBD1. The CDR3 spans 15 residues. J lost 1 base, V lost 3 bases, and 4 bases had no gene match. CDR1 and CDR2 (germline): MNHEY, SVGAGI. This CDR3 is CASSYPGTGTDTQYF. In DNA, the CDR3 is TGTGCCAGCAGTTATCCCGGGACAGGCACAGATACGCAGTATTTT.

This chain joins TRBV4-2 and TRBJ2-1; 15 nucleotides agree with TRBD2. V shed 3 bases, J shed 9 bases, and the junction held 3 bases outside the gene matches. This CDR3 has 15 amino acids. In germline, CDR1 is LGHNA, CDR2 YNFKEQ. The CDR3 loop reads CASSQGLAGGPEQFF. The CDR3 DNA is TGTGCCAGCAGCCAGGGACTAGCGGGGGGACCTGAGCAGTTCTTC.

This clonotype was detected a few times. This chain links TRBV20-1 with TRBJ2-2, with 9 bases identical to TRBD1. Trimming cost V 4 bases and J 6 bases; bases outside gene matches: 3. Germline V gene lookup returns CDR1 DFQATT and CDR2 SNEGSKA (reference sequence). This CDR3 is 13 amino acids long. CDR3 in amino acids: CSATDRGPGELFF. The CDR3 nucleotides are TGCAGTGCTACGGACAGGGGACCCGGGGAGCTGTTTTTT.

There are a few counts of this clonotype. V usage is TRBV7-8 and J usage is TRBJ2-5; D gene uncertain. CDR1 is SGHVS and CDR2 is FQNEAQ in the germline V gene. With 5 bases removed from V and 2 bases from J, the gap between germline ends came to 9 bases. This CDR3 contains 13 residues. In DNA, the CDR3 is TGTGCCAGCAGCCCCGAGATGCAAGAGACCCAGTACTTC. It encodes CASSPEMQETQYF.

The rearrangement joins TRBV7-2 to TRBJ2-7, with a weak D call TRBD1 (6 bases). The CDR3 covers 13 residues. Germline CDR1 reads SGHTA; CDR2 reads FQGNSA. Trimming left V 5 bases short and J 3 bases short, with 11 bases between. For the CDR3, the DNA is TGTGCCAGCAGCATGAACAGGGACTACGAGCAGTACTTC. Amino acid sequence: CASSMNRDYEQYF.

This rearrangement joins TRBV18 to TRBJ2-5, with D hard to call. There are 13 residues in the CDR3. The germline CDR1 and CDR2 sequences are KGHSH and LQKENI. The V end was cut by 4 bases, the J end by 2 bases, with 8 bases between. The DNA of the CDR3 is TGTGCCAGCTCACAGAACAAGCAAGAGACCCAGTACTTC. It yields the protein CASSQNKQETQYF. The variable domain in full, completed from reference TRBV18 and TRBJ2-5, reads NAGVMQNPRHLVRRRGQEARLRCSPMKGHSHVYWYRQLPEEGLKFMVYLQKENIIDESGMPKERFSAEFPKEGPSILRIQQVVRGDSAAYFCASSQNKQETQYFGPGTRLLVL.

This clonotype appeared a few times. The chain carries TRBV12-3 or TRBV12-4 and TRBJ1-1; D is ambiguous. This CDR3 has 14 residues. V lost 7 bases, J lost 2 bases, and 14 bases lay in between. The CDR3: CASKQGSANTEAFF. The CDR3 nucleotides read TGTGCCAGCAAGCAAGGCTCAGCCAACACTGAAGCTTTCTTT.

This rearrangement joins TRBV9 to TRBJ2-1; D not resolved. The CDR3 has 15 amino acids. CDR1 and CDR2 from the germline V gene are SGDLS and YYNGEE. The ends were cut back, 0 bases at V and 1 base at J, with 8 bases in the middle. CDR3 coding DNA: TGTGCCAGCAGCGTAGAAGGCGGATCCTACAATGAGCAGTTCTTC. Encoded protein: CASSVEGGSYNEQFF.

This clonotype was counted between two and nine times. The V and J genes are TRBV13 and TRBJ2-7, with TRBD1 identical over 10 bases. The CDR3 length is 17 residues. CDR1 PRHDT and CDR2 FYEKMQ come from the germline V gene (reference sequence). With 5 bases clipped from V and 3 bases from J, the junction kept 13 bases outside the gene matches. CDR3 DNA sequence: TGTGCCAGCAGCCCAGCCGCAGGACAGGGGGGTTTCTACGAGCAGTACTTC. Residues: CASSPAAGQGGFYEQYF.

This clonotype occurred many times. The V call is TRBV18, the J call TRBJ2-5; TRBD1 is a possible D gene (5 bases). Per the germline V gene, CDR1 is KGHSH and CDR2 is LQKENI. The CDR3 contains 13 residues. The CDR3 spells CASSPQGQETQYF. The CDR3 DNA reads as TGTGCTAGCAGTCCCCAGGGTCAAGAGACCCAGTACTTC.

This clonotype occurred a few times. J is TRBJ1-2 and V is TRBV5-1; the D gene is possibly TRBD1 (6 bases). The CDR3 is 13 amino acids. Germline CDR1 and CDR2: SGHRS and YFSETQ. Trimming took off 3 bases at V and 5 bases at J, with 11 bases between the two ends. The CDR3 here is CASSSTGLYGYTF. CDR3 in DNA: TGCGCCAGCAGCTCGACAGGCCTGTATGGCTACACCTTC. The full variable domain, rest sourced from reference TRBV5-1 and TRBJ1-2, is KAGVTQTPRYLIKTRGQQVTLSCSPISGHRSVSWYQQTPGQGLQFLFEYFSETQRNKGNFPGRFSGRQFSNSRSEMNVSTLELGDSALYLCASSSTGLYGYTFGSGTRLTVV.

This clonotype was counted ten times or more. This chain joins TRBV3-1 and TRBJ2-1; D is uncertain. Germline CDR1 reads LGHDT; CDR2 reads YNNKEL (reference sequence). The CDR3 extends over 12 amino acids. The ends were cut back, 3 bases at V and 5 bases at J, with 5 bases in the middle. As DNA, the CDR3 is TGTGCCAGCAGCCAGTGGAACAATGAGCAGTTCTTC. It specifies CASSQWNNEQFF.

The CDR3 DNA is TGCAGCGTCGCTCACGGTTTTCTATACAATGAGCAGTTCTTC. It encodes CSVAHGFLYNEQFF. The gene calls are TRBV29-1 and TRBJ2-1; no definite D call. CDR3 length: 14 amino acids. V lost 6 bases to trimming and J lost 4 bases, with 16 bases between them. Germline CDR1 reads SQVTM; CDR2 reads ANQGSEA.

The genes are TRBV28 and TRBJ2-5; D perhaps matches TRBD2 (5 bases). Germline CDR1 and CDR2: MDHEN and SYDVKM. The CDR3 sequence is 13 residues long. The ends were cut back, 6 bases at V and 5 bases at J, with 13 bases in the middle. This chain's CDR3 is CASRRAAVETQYF. The CDR3 DNA reads as TGTGCCAGCAGGCGGGCTGCTGTGGAGACCCAGTACTTC.

The chain employs TRBV7-9 and TRBJ1-5; 7 bases agree with TRBD1. After removal of 5 bases from V and 2 bases from J, the junction contained 6 bases not matched to a gene. The CDR3 totals 15 residues. CDR1 is SEHNR, CDR2 FQNEAQ, per germline (reference sequence). CDR3 residues: CASSRTGTGNQPQHF. CDR3 nucleotide sequence: TGTGCCAGCAGCCGAACCGGGACAGGCAATCAGCCCCAGCATTTT.

The J gene is TRBJ2-1, the V gene TRBV10-3, with D tentatively TRBD1 or TRBD2 (6 bases each). Germline V lookup: CDR1 ENHRY, CDR2 SYGVKD. V lost 6 bases, J lost 8 bases, and 20 bases lay in between. This CDR3 is built from 15 residues. In nucleotides, the CDR3 is TGTGCCATCAGCAGGGGACTGAAAGTGATAGATGAGCAGTTCTTC. This translates into CAISRGLKVIDEQFF.

This clonotype appeared a few times. The J gene is TRBJ1-1, the V gene TRBV7-9, with TRBD1 identical over 9 bases. This CDR3 region has 15 residues. The V gene's germline CDR1 is SEHNR and CDR2 FQNEAQ (reference sequence). The V segment lost 4 bases and the J segment 2 bases; nucleotides outside the gene matches: 5. The CDR3 spells CASSWGQGPNTEAFF. Written as DNA, the CDR3 is TGTGCCAGCAGCTGGGGACAGGGCCCTAACACTGAAGCTTTCTTT.

This clonotype was observed a few times. CDR3 nucleotides: TGTGCCAGCAGTGACATCCGGATCTATGGCTACACCTTC. Amino acids: CASSDIRIYGYTF. V usage is TRBV12-3 or TRBV12-4 and J usage is TRBJ1-2; D ambiguous. The V end lost 5 bases, the J end lost 4 bases, and 11 bases lay between the germline ends. This CDR3 comprises 13 residues.

This clonotype appeared a few times. DNA of the CDR3: TGTGCCAGCGAGACTTCGGGACTAGCGGGAGTTTATGAGACCCAGTACTTC. Translated, it gives CASETSGLAGVYETQYF. The chain uses TRBV28 and TRBJ2-5; 14 nucleotides agree with TRBD2. CDR1 is MDHEN and CDR2 is SYDVKM in the germline V gene. The length of the CDR3 is 17 residues. The V gene end was trimmed by 8 bases and the J gene end by 5 bases; junction bases not matched to a gene: 13.

In its sample, this clonotype was seen a few times. The chain is built from TRBV6-5 and TRBJ2-1, with a tentative D call TRBD1 (7 bases). The CDR3 consists of 15 residues. Germline V gene data show CDR1 as MNHEY and CDR2 as SVGAGI. With 3 bases removed from V and 6 bases from J, the gap between germline ends came to 15 bases. The CDR3, as DNA: TGTGCCAGCAGTTATGAAGTCAGGGGGGCCAATGAGCAGTTCTTC. This translates into CASSYEVRGANEQFF.

Turning to this clonotype: A much bigger clone sits one base away, suggesting this may be a read error. The chain combines TRBV12-3 or TRBV12-4 with TRBJ1-1; TRBD1 might be the D (6 bases). The V end lost 8 bases, the J end lost 2 bases, and 15 bases lay between the germline ends. The CDR3 has 14 amino acids. In DNA, the CDR3 is TGTGCCAGCGCCGTGACAGGAGTCAACACTGAAGCTTTCTTT. This encodes CASAVTGVNTEAFF.

The chain is built from TRBV18 and TRBJ1-4, with D maybe TRBD1 (6 bases). There are 15 residues in the CDR3. The V end lost 1 base, the J end lost 4 bases, and 10 bases lay between the germline ends. Germline assignment: CDR1 KGHSH and CDR2 LQKENI. CDR3 nucleotide sequence: TGTGCCAGCTCACCACGGACAGCTCTTAATGAAAAACTGTTTTTT. This encodes CASSPRTALNEKLFF.

The V and J genes are TRBV7-6 and TRBJ2-7; D remains ambiguous. The CDR3 is 14 residues long. CDR1 SGHVS and CDR2 FNYEAQ come from the germline V gene. V dropped 4 bases and J dropped 5 bases, with 15 bases sitting between them. For the CDR3, the DNA is TGTGCCAGCAGCTCCGGGCTTTCCCATGACGAGCAGTACTTC. It is translated as CASSSGLSHDEQYF.

This clonotype was seen many times. The chain has TRBV7-3 and TRBJ2-2, with D possibly TRBD2 on 6 matching bases. V was trimmed by 5 bases and J by 8 bases, leaving 15 bases between them. This CDR3 has 14 amino acids. Germline CDR1 SGHTA, CDR2 FQGTGA. For the CDR3, the DNA is TGTGCCAGCAGCCCCGGGACTCTTTCGGGGGAGCTGTTTTTT. Residues: CASSPGTLSGELFF.

This clonotype was seen many times. The chain couples TRBV10-3 to TRBJ2-2; TRBD2 aligns across 9 bases. This CDR3 contains 15 residues. Germline lookup yields CDR1 ENHRY and CDR2 SYGVKD. The V and J ends lost 9 bases and 2 bases, in that order; junction bases with no gene match: 7. This CDR3 reads CAISLAGLNTGELFF. CDR3 bases: TGTGCCATTAGCCTAGCGGGGCTAAACACCGGGGAGCTGTTTTTT.

This clonotype was picked up a small number of times. The chain joins TRBV28 to TRBJ2-5; 7 bases match TRBD2. CDR1 and CDR2 (germline): MDHEN, SYDVKM. CDR3 length: 13 amino acids. The J segment lost 6 bases and the V segment lost 10 bases, leaving 11 bases of the junction unmatched. The chain's CDR3 is CATTDPGGQTQYF. CDR3 coding DNA: TGTGCCACGACCGACCCGGGGGGACAGACCCAGTACTTC.

The gene calls are TRBV7-3 and TRBJ2-5; unclear D gene. Trimming took off 0 bases at V and 3 bases at J, with 5 bases between the two ends. The CDR3 spans 13 residues. Germline V lookup: CDR1 SGHTA, CDR2 FQGTGA. The CDR3 DNA follows: TGTGCCAGCAGCTTAACCAAGGAAGAGACCCAGTACTTC. Translation: CASSLTKEETQYF.

This clonotype was counted only a few times. The chain joins TRBV21-1 to TRBJ2-7; the table's D call TRBD1 went unverified against the DNA. TRBV21-1 corresponds to a pseudogene. The CDR3 consists of 19 residues. CDR3 loop: CASSASGPSMDTSIYEQYF. The CDR3 coding sequence is TGTGCCAGCAGCGCAAGCGGTCCCAGTATGGACACCTCAATCTACGAGCAGTACTTC.

The CDR3 region has the DNA TGCGCCAGCAGCTTGCTAGCGGGAGGGCTTTCAGATACGCAGTATTTT. Protein product: CASSLLAGGLSDTQYF. This rearrangement joins TRBV5-1 to TRBJ2-3; 12 bases map to TRBD2. The CDR3 is 16 residues long. Germline loops: CDR1 SGHRS, CDR2 YFSETQ. Trimming took 1 base from V and 4 from J; bases not matched to a gene: 4.